The 6 T cell receptor beta chains listed next were all sequenced from one sample in a study of blood T cell repertoires in COVID-19. The repertoire was sequenced with immunoSEQ multiplex PCR; TCRdb's copy has only in-frame clones and lacks some. This table has 200,000 to 250,000 clones, 84% appearing once. The sequenced sample consisted of peripheral blood. The receptors here all came from a woman aged 55-70 years with acute or convalescent COVID-19.

The rearrangement joins TRBV5-8 to TRBJ1-5; TRBD1 matches at 7 bases. The ends lost 0 bases at V and 4 bases at J; junction bases unmatched: 4. CDR3 size: 15 residues. Germline loops: CDR1 SGHTS, CDR2 YDEGEE. The CDR3 DNA reads TGTGCCAGCAGCTTGGGACAGGGTTTTAATCAGCCCCAGCATTTT. Amino acids: CASSLGQGFNQPQHF.

CDR3 amino acids: CASSVATSTDTQYF. The CDR3, as DNA: TGTGCCAGCAGCGTAGCTACTAGTACAGATACGCAGTATTTT. The genes are TRBV9 and TRBJ2-3, with a possible D match to TRBD2 (5 bases). V dropped 0 bases and J dropped 3 bases, with 8 bases sitting between them. The V gene's germline CDR1 is SGDLS and CDR2 YYNGEE. CDR3 size: 14 residues.

This chain joins TRBV5-1 and TRBJ2-7; D not certain. Germline values: CDR1 SGHRS, CDR2 YFSETQ. CDR3 length: 14 residues. Trimming stripped 4 bases from V and 2 bases from J, with 13 bases between. CDR3 in amino acids: CASSLDPGAYEQYF. The CDR3 DNA reads as TGCGCCAGCAGCCTGGACCCCGGTGCCTACGAGCAGTACTTC.

The chain combines TRBV6-5 with TRBJ1-6, with 9 bases fitting TRBD1. CDR3 size: 15 residues. Germline CDR1 MNHEY, CDR2 SVGAGI. J lost 8 bases, V lost 6 bases, and 8 bases had no gene match. CDR3 DNA: TGTGCCAGCAGCTTGAACAGGGGGCAGGATTCACCCCTCCACTTT. Amino acid sequence: CASSLNRGQDSPLHF.

This sequence joins TRBV27 and TRBJ2-2, with a possible D match to TRBD1 (5 bases). The V and J ends lost 4 bases and 7 bases respectively, with 10 bases between them. Germline-derived CDR1 and CDR2 are MNHEY and SMNVEV (reference sequence). CDR3 length equals 13 residues. For the CDR3, the DNA is TGTGCCAGCAGTTCGTCGACAGTCGGGGAGCTGTTTTTT. This codes for CASSSSTVGELFF.

The chain links TRBV2 to TRBJ1-2; 8 bases match TRBD1. With 6 bases clipped from V and 2 bases from J, the junction kept 5 bases outside the gene matches. The CDR3 has 14 amino acids. Germline V lookup: CDR1 SNHLY, CDR2 FYNNEI. The CDR3 coding sequence is TGTGCCAGCAGGCCACGACAGGGGAACTATGGCTACACCTTC. It is translated as CASRPRQGNYGYTF.